This T cell receptor beta chain originates from a study of cytotoxic CD8 clonotypes in ibrutinib-treated CLL. Study overall: Partial response was seen in roughly 24 patients and complete response in 2; after median roughly 66 months, approximately 14 stayed remitted, roughly 12 progressed. Response material was collected after a median about 11 months of treatment, range 6 to 36.

The repertoire was sequenced with immunoSEQ multiplex PCR; TCRdb's copy has only in-frame clones and lacks some. The table has around 310,000 clones, around four fifths seen once. In the case of this clone: As yet, its antigen is unknown.

Study-level points and caveats: The study sampled sustained-remission and progressing patients at different times. Age-matched healthy donor levels were exceeded by baseline clonality, which tracked circulating CD8+ T-cell counts.

Between the trimmed V and J ends, which lost 0 bases and 8 bases, there was a span of 17 bases. The CDR3 runs to 15 residues. Germline CDR1 is MNHEY and CDR2 is SVGAGI. Specimen: PBMCs, collected before ibrutinib treatment. The gene calls are TRBV6-5 and TRBJ2-7; TRBD1 is a possible D gene (5 bases). The receptor was derived from a human donor with chronic lymphocytic leukemia. The CDR3 bases are TGTGCCAGCAGTTACTCGAATCAGGGCCAGAAGCAGCAGTACTTC. Residues: CASSYSNQGQKQQYF.